The rows below give T cell receptor beta chains drawn from one sample of a study of T cell responses to AZD1222 COVID-19 vaccine. Repertoires were generated with immunoSEQ multiplex PCR, while TCRdb's copy carries only in-frame clones and drops some. The table records 95,000 to 150,000 clones, about nine tenths of them present only once. This material consisted of peripheral blood, taken 28 days after the second AZD1222 dose. These receptors were collected from an adult who received the AZD1222 COVID-19 vaccine. The CDR3 runs from the conserved cysteine through the conserved F or W. Fields, in order: V gene, clone size, J gene, D gene, CDR3 DNA, CDR3 protein. D genes are given only for firm matches. Clone size is given for some rows only: seen once, a few or many times, or a class if the clone is expanded.

v_call: TRBV5-1; clone_size: NA; j_call: TRBJ1-5; d_call: TRBD1; cdr3_nt: TGCGCCAGCAGTTCTGGACAGGAAGATCAGCCCCAGCATTTT; cdr3_aa: CASSSGQEDQPQHF
v_call: TRBV12-3/TRBV12-4; clone_size: NA; j_call: TRBJ2-2; d_call: NA; cdr3_nt: TGTGCCAGCAGTTCTAGGTTCGGGGAGCTGTTTTTT; cdr3_aa: CASSSRFGELFF
v_call: TRBV3-1/TRBV3-2; clone_size: NA; j_call: TRBJ1-2; d_call: NA; cdr3_nt: TGTGCCAGCAGCCAAAGTATCGCAGGGGCCACCAGGGGCTACACCTTC; cdr3_aa: CASSQSIAGATRGYTF
v_call: TRBV5-1; clone_size: NA; j_call: TRBJ2-2; d_call: NA; cdr3_nt: TGCGCCAGCAGCTTGTCAGGTCAAAGTTACACCGGGGAGCTGTTTTTT; cdr3_aa: CASSLSGQSYTGELFF
v_call: TRBV18; clone_size: NA; j_call: TRBJ1-2; d_call: NA; cdr3_nt: TGTGCCAGCTCACCCACAGAAGGTCTCGGCTACACCTTC; cdr3_aa: CASSPTEGLGYTF
v_call: TRBV18; clone_size: once; j_call: TRBJ1-5; d_call: TRBD1; cdr3_nt: TGTGCCAGCTCACCAGGACAGGGGGGCAATCAGCCCCAGCATTTT; cdr3_aa: CASSPGQGGNQPQHF
v_call: TRBV15; clone_size: NA; j_call: TRBJ2-7; d_call: NA; cdr3_nt: TGTGCCACCAGCAGAGTCGGCACGCAATACGAGCAGTACTTC; cdr3_aa: CATSRVGTQYEQYF
v_call: TRBV5-1; clone_size: NA; j_call: TRBJ1-3; d_call: NA; cdr3_nt: TGCGCCAGCCGTGAGGACCCCTCTGGAAACACCATATATTTT; cdr3_aa: CASREDPSGNTIYF
v_call: TRBV27; clone_size: NA; j_call: TRBJ1-1; d_call: NA; cdr3_nt: TGTGCCAGCAGAACCGGCTATGAGACTGAAGCTTTCTTT; cdr3_aa: CASRTGYETEAFF
v_call: TRBV29-1; clone_size: few; j_call: TRBJ1-3; d_call: TRBD1; cdr3_nt: TGCAGCGTTGTTCCGGGACAGGGAACAAACACCATATATTTT; cdr3_aa: CSVVPGQGTNTIYF
v_call: TRBV7-2; clone_size: NA; j_call: TRBJ1-6; d_call: NA; cdr3_nt: TGTGCCAGCAGCCCCGGGGGGGTAGGTTCACCCCTCCACTTT; cdr3_aa: CASSPGGVGSPLHF
v_call: TRBV30; clone_size: NA; j_call: TRBJ1-1; d_call: NA; cdr3_nt: TGTGCCTGGAGACGGGGGATGAACACTGAAGCTTTCTTT; cdr3_aa: CAWRRGMNTEAFF
v_call: TRBV10-3; clone_size: once; j_call: TRBJ2-7; d_call: TRBD1; cdr3_nt: TGTGCCACAGGGGGCGCGTACGAGCAGTACTTC; cdr3_aa: CATGGAYEQYF
v_call: TRBV19; clone_size: NA; j_call: TRBJ1-5; d_call: TRBD1; cdr3_nt: TGTGCCAGTAGTGGTACCCCGGGACAGACTAATCAGCCCCAGCATTTT; cdr3_aa: CASSGTPGQTNQPQHF
v_call: TRBV2; clone_size: NA; j_call: TRBJ1-1; d_call: NA; cdr3_nt: TGTGCCAGCAGTGAATCGGGAAGCTACGGCACTGAAGCTTTCTTT; cdr3_aa: CASSESGSYGTEAFF
v_call: TRBV11-2; clone_size: NA; j_call: TRBJ2-3; d_call: NA; cdr3_nt: TGTGCCAGCAGCTTAGACCGGGGGGCATGGGATACGCAGTATTTT; cdr3_aa: CASSLDRGAWDTQYF
v_call: TRBV7-2; clone_size: NA; j_call: TRBJ1-5; d_call: NA; cdr3_nt: TGTGCCAGCAGCATAGGGGGGGAGCCCCAGCATTTT; cdr3_aa: CASSIGGEPQHF
v_call: TRBV28; clone_size: NA; j_call: TRBJ1-5; d_call: TRBD1; cdr3_nt: TGTGCCAGCAGACGCCGGGACAGGGGGCGAGGGAGCAATCAGCCCCAGCATTTT; cdr3_aa: CASRRRDRGRGSNQPQHF
v_call: TRBV15; clone_size: NA; j_call: TRBJ2-1; d_call: NA; cdr3_nt: TGTGCCACCAGCAGAGATCCACAGGCTTGGAATGAGCAGTTCTTC; cdr3_aa: CATSRDPQAWNEQFF
v_call: TRBV6-2/TRBV6-3; clone_size: NA; j_call: TRBJ1-2; d_call: NA; cdr3_nt: TGTGCCAGCAGTTTTCTAAGAGCATATAACTATGGCTACACCTTC; cdr3_aa: CASSFLRAYNYGYTF
v_call: TRBV4-3; clone_size: once; j_call: TRBJ1-6; d_call: TRBD1; cdr3_nt: TGCGCCAGCAGCCAAGATAGGACAGGAACTAATTCACCCCTCCACTTT; cdr3_aa: CASSQDRTGTNSPLHF
v_call: TRBV6-5; clone_size: NA; j_call: TRBJ2-1; d_call: NA; cdr3_nt: TGTGCCAGCAGTTACGCCTCTAGGGCCGGTGAGCAGTTCTTC; cdr3_aa: CASSYASRAGEQFF
v_call: TRBV7-2; clone_size: NA; j_call: TRBJ2-1; d_call: TRBD1; cdr3_nt: TGTGCCAGCAGCTTAGGGAGTGGGAGGACAGGGGAAAACGAGCAGTTCTTC; cdr3_aa: CASSLGSGRTGENEQFF
v_call: TRBV10-3; clone_size: once; j_call: TRBJ2-3; d_call: TRBD1; cdr3_nt: TGTGCCACCGGACGGGACAGGGGACCGGAAAGCACAGATACGCAGTATTTT; cdr3_aa: CATGRDRGPESTDTQYF
v_call: TRBV19; clone_size: NA; j_call: TRBJ1-2; d_call: NA; cdr3_nt: TGTGCCAGTAGTAAACAGCGTGACTATGGCTACACCTTC; cdr3_aa: CASSKQRDYGYTF
v_call: TRBV13; clone_size: NA; j_call: TRBJ2-3; d_call: NA; cdr3_nt: TGTGCCAGCAGCCTTTCCGGCACAGATACGCAGTATTTT; cdr3_aa: CASSLSGTDTQYF
v_call: TRBV6-5; clone_size: NA; j_call: TRBJ1-1; d_call: NA; cdr3_nt: TGTGCCAGCAGTTACTCAAGGGACACTGAAGCTTTCTTT; cdr3_aa: CASSYSRDTEAFF
v_call: TRBV6-6; clone_size: NA; j_call: TRBJ1-5; d_call: NA; cdr3_nt: TGTGCCAGCAGTTACGGCTCAAGCAATCAGCCCCAGCATTTT; cdr3_aa: CASSYGSSNQPQHF